These 10 T cell receptor beta chains were sequenced from one sample in a study of identical twins (dated by TCRdb to 2015 to 2016). The method behind the library was 5' RACE. Instrument on record: Illumina HiSeq 2000. Clones were called with MiXCR by TCRdb after fastp trimmed the public reads at Q25, and only in-frame beta chains were retained. Duplicate CDR3 protein sequences are folded into a single record with the most common DNA and genes. A total of 300,000 or so distinct CDR3 sequences appear in this sample, 7.5% to 9.5% of them only once. The ten most abundant clones make up roughly 7% of the sample. Separately, the same data were catalogued under a study of yellow fever vaccine responses in identical twins.

The sample comprised CD8+ T cells sorted from blood. The receptors were sampled from a woman between 18 and 30 years old in good health.

The rearrangement links TRBV2 to TRBJ2-7, with a possible D match to TRBD1 (5 bases). The CDR3 spans 14 residues. The V and J ends lost 0 bases and 1 base respectively, with 7 bases between them. Germline-derived CDR1 and CDR2 are SNHLY and FYNNEI. The CDR3, as DNA: TGTGCCAGCAGTGAAGCGCCAGGGTCCTACGAGCAGTACTTC. Translated, it gives CASSEAPGSYEQYF.

This clonotype was detected a few times. The gene calls are TRBV6-2 or TRBV6-3 and TRBJ2-1; tentative D call: TRBD2 (6 bases). Trimming removed 2 bases at V and 13 bases at J, with 12 bases between. The CDR3 has 12 amino acids. Per germline, CDR1 MNHEY and CDR2 SVGEGT. CDR3 sequence reads: CASSYGDGTQFF. CDR3 bases: TGTGCCAGCAGTTACGGTGACGGGACTCAGTTCTTC.

This clonotype was observed a few times. V usage is TRBV6-2 or TRBV6-3 and J usage is TRBJ1-2; 7 bases agree with TRBD1. CDR1 and CDR2 (germline): MNHEY, SVGEGT. This CDR3 is 13 amino acids long. With V trimmed by 6 bases and J by 6 bases, 7 bases remained unmatched. In DNA, the CDR3 is TGTGCCAGCAGATCCGACAGGGTGAATGGCTACACCTTC. It translates to CASRSDRVNGYTF.

This clonotype was picked up a small number of times. This chain links TRBV6-5 with TRBJ2-1; D perhaps matches TRBD2 (6 bases). Germline lookup yields CDR1 MNHEY and CDR2 SVGAGI. The V gene lost 7 bases and the J gene lost 8 bases, with 12 bases spanning the gap. CDR3 length equals 12 residues. The CDR3 DNA is TGTGCCAGCAATCGGGGGTTGGATGAGCAGTTCTTC. Translated, it gives CASNRGLDEQFF.

This clonotype was counted ten times or more. V and J are TRBV20-1 and TRBJ2-7, with 7 bases aligning to TRBD1. This CDR3 is built from 17 residues. V gave up 0 bases and J gave up 4 bases; unmatched junction bases: 15. CDR1 is DFQATT, CDR2 SNEGSKA, per germline (reference sequence). The chain's CDR3 is CSARDLGPGTEPYEQYF. The CDR3 nucleotides are TGCAGTGCTAGAGATCTGGGCCCCGGGACAGAACCTTACGAGCAGTACTTC.

This CDR3 reads CASSQGAGLQETQYF. The CDR3 region has the DNA TGTGCCAGCAGCCAAGGAGCGGGCCTCCAAGAGACCCAGTACTTC. This chain joins TRBV3-1 and TRBJ2-5; tentatively, D is TRBD2 (6 bases). Trimming took off 1 base at V and 1 base at J, with 10 bases between the two ends. The germline CDR1 and CDR2 sequences are LGHDT and YNNKEL (reference sequence). The CDR3 spans 15 residues.

CDR3 loop: CSAAQLAGDTDTQYF. In DNA, the CDR3 is TGCAGTGCTGCTCAACTAGCGGGGGACACAGATACGCAGTATTTT. The gene calls are TRBV20-1 and TRBJ2-3; 11 bases line up with TRBD2. Germline V gene sequence: CDR1 DFQATT, CDR2 SNEGSKA (reference sequence). CDR3 length: 15 amino acids. Unmatched junction bases numbered 6, after V lost 5 bases and J lost 2 bases.

This clonotype was recorded at least ten times. The chain is built from TRBV12-3 or TRBV12-4 and TRBJ2-7, with D possibly matching TRBD1 (5 bases). The CDR3 runs to 13 residues. The V end lost 8 bases, the J end lost 2 bases, and 13 bases lay between the germline ends. In DNA, the CDR3 is TGTGCCAGCTCATGGGGCAGCACCTACGAGCAGTACTTC. Protein product: CASSWGSTYEQYF.

The sample holds a few counts of this clonotype. V gene TRBV27 combines with J gene TRBJ1-1; D ambiguous. The CDR3 length is 13 residues. Germline V lookup: CDR1 MNHEY, CDR2 SMNVEV (reference sequence). The V end was cut by 2 bases, the J end by 1 base, with 5 bases between. CDR3 DNA: TGTGCCAGCAGTTTACACCAGAACACTGAAGCTTTCTTT. Translating gives CASSLHQNTEAFF.

This clonotype was found many times. The genes are TRBV5-6 and TRBJ1-3; D unresolved. This CDR3 is 16 amino acids long. CDR1 SGHDT and CDR2 YYEEEE come from the germline V gene. V was clipped by 4 bases and J by 0 bases, with 14 bases between them. CDR3: CASSIPDGNSGNTIYF. CDR3 bases: TGTGCCAGCAGCATCCCAGACGGTAACTCTGGAAACACCATATATTTT.